The table lists the clone carrying this TCR beta chain with a count of one. The antigen remains unidentified. The assay was carried out at the deep level. The protocol was immunoSEQ multiplex PCR, while the TCRdb copy is restricted to in-frame clones and leaves out a portion. Of roughly 1.5 million clones in the sample, 95% to 99% were seen once. Looked up from germline, CDR1 is SGHRS and CDR2 is YFSETQ. This CDR3 is 15 amino acids long. The V and J ends lost 7 bases and 2 bases respectively, with 17 bases between them. This sample is part of a study of shared clonotypes between healthy human individuals. The healthy adult donors were HIV-negative and reported no recent acute infections or vaccinations. Findings of the study overall: Incompleteness in sorted-subset sequencing, despite large depth, was shown by rarefaction. In a few donors, approximately 5% of naive CD4 clonotypes appeared in common.

Sequenced input: naive CD4+ T cells sorted from blood. As to subset: CD45RA+ positively selected. The chain is built from TRBV5-1 and TRBJ2-3; D may be TRBD2 (6 bases). The TCR comes from a man in his thirties or forties in good health. Here the CDR3 reads CASGKEGDPTDTQYF. CDR3 nucleotide sequence: TGCGCCAGCGGTAAGGAGGGAGATCCCACAGATACGCAGTATTTT.